One sample yielded the 22 T cell receptor beta chains listed below, sequenced in a study of breast tumors, draining lymph nodes, adjacent tissues. TCRdb passed the multiplex PCR reads through MiXCR, listing each CDR3 protein once. The data contain approximately 210,000 distinct CDR3 sequences, 30% to 35% of them singletons. The lymph nodes were axillary draining lymph nodes from breast cancer patients. Sequenced sample: axillary lymph node tissue. These receptor sequences come from a female donor with breast cancer. Some clones in this sample may be carry-over from other donors' samples.

This clonotype occurred many times. The chain employs TRBV5-1 and TRBJ2-1; the match to TRBD2 covers 7 bases. This CDR3 has 17 amino acids. Germline V CDR1 and CDR2: SGHRS, YFSETQ. V was clipped by 1 base and J by 0 bases; unmatched bases: 7. The CDR3: CASSLTAGARSYNEQFF. For the CDR3, the DNA is TGCGCCAGCAGCTTGACCGCGGGAGCCCGCTCCTACAATGAGCAGTTCTTC.

Worth noting for this clonotype: A much larger clone lies a single base off, so this may be a read error. The chain carries TRBV2 and TRBJ2-1; maybe TRBD1 (6 bases). Germline loops: CDR1 SNHLY, CDR2 FYNNEI. This CDR3 has 13 residues. Trimming stripped 8 bases from V and 6 bases from J, with 14 bases between. CDR3 in DNA: TGTGCCAGCGCTAATCAGGGGTGCAATGAGCAGTTCTTC. Encoded protein: CASANQGCNEQFF.

This clonotype was seen at least ten times. The chain has TRBV4-1 and TRBJ1-5, with a possible D match to TRBD1 (6 bases). Germline CDR1 MGHRA, CDR2 YSYEKL. The V gene lost 3 bases and the J gene lost 7 bases, with 13 bases spanning the gap. The CDR3 loop spans 14 amino acids. CDR3 loop: CASSHNRVGQPQHF. CDR3 DNA: TGCGCCAGCAGCCATAACAGGGTCGGGCAGCCCCAGCATTTT.

CDR3 nucleotides: TGTGCCAGCAGGTCAGCGGGGGCCTCCTACGAGCAGTACTTC. It specifies CASRSAGASYEQYF. The chain combines TRBV2 with TRBJ2-7, with 8 bases fitting TRBD2. From germline, CDR1 is SNHLY and CDR2 FYNNEI. CDR3 length: 14 residues. The junction had 4 bases not matched to a gene; V was cut back by 6 bases and J by 0 bases.

This clonotype appeared many times. The CDR3: CAISEEAEDTEAFF. CDR3 DNA sequence: TGTGCCATCAGTGAAGAGGCGGAGGACACTGAAGCTTTCTTT. The chain is built from TRBV10-3 and TRBJ1-1; D remains unclear. Germline CDR1 reads ENHRY; CDR2 reads SYGVKD. Trimming took 3 bases from V and 3 from J, leaving 11 bases between them. CDR3 length: 14 residues.

J is TRBJ2-1 and V is TRBV4-1; 11 bases agree with TRBD2. This CDR3 contains 14 residues. In germline, CDR1 is MGHRA, CDR2 YSYEKL. J lost 10 bases, V lost 4 bases, and 6 bases had no gene match. In nucleotides, the CDR3 is TGCGCCAGCAGCCTTAGCGGGAGGGCCGGCGAGCAGTTCTTC. Translating it yields CASSLSGRAGEQFF.

This clonotype appeared many times. CDR3 amino acids: CSVKGAGPADTQYF. Written as DNA, the CDR3 is TGCAGCGTTAAGGGGGCCGGGCCGGCAGATACGCAGTATTTT. This chain joins TRBV29-1 and TRBJ2-3; 7 bases are a match to TRBD1. The CDR3 consists of 14 residues. V lost 5 bases to trimming and J lost 4 bases; unmatched junction nucleotides: 9. The germline V gene has CDR1 SQVTM and CDR2 ANQGSEA.

To note about this clonotype: In this CDR3 the conserved last residue, phenylalanine or tryptophan, is missing, so a read error is likely. The limits of the CDR3 on the DNA are not certain, so only TCRdb's listed CDR3 is given. This chain uses TRBV20-1 with TRBJ1-6. From its first to its last residue, the CDR3 has 9 amino acids. From germline, CDR1 is DFQATT and CDR2 SNEGSKA (reference sequence). The CDR3 protein is CSARVPRTS.

This clonotype was picked up many times. The V and J genes are TRBV7-9 and TRBJ2-3; no firm D call. Looked up from germline, CDR1 is SEHNR and CDR2 is FQNEAQ (reference sequence). CDR3 length equals 13 residues. Trimming removed 1 base at V and 1 base at J, with 3 bases between. CDR3 DNA: TGTGCCAGCAGCTTAGGCCGCACAGATACGCAGTATTTT. This codes for CASSLGRTDTQYF.

CDR3 protein: CASSQEFPFF. In DNA, the CDR3 is TGTGCCAGCAGTCAAGAATTTCCGTTCTTC. The chain uses TRBV6-1 and TRBJ2-1; the D is unclear. CDR3 length: 10 amino acids. Per germline, CDR1 MNHNS and CDR2 SASEGT. V dropped 5 bases and J dropped 15 bases, with 11 bases sitting between them.

The genes are TRBV10-3 and TRBJ1-4, with TRBD1 matching 8 bases. The V and J ends lost 10 bases and 4 bases, in that order; junction bases with no gene match: 2. Germline V gives CDR1 ENHRY, CDR2 SYGVKD. The CDR3 is made up of 12 amino acids. Here the CDR3 reads CATGQGNEKLFF. The CDR3 nucleotides are TGTGCCACTGGACAGGGTAATGAAAAACTGTTTTTT.

This clonotype was found many times. The rearrangement joins TRBV9 to TRBJ1-2; no clear D. V shed 0 bases and J shed 8 bases, with 14 bases lying between them. The CDR3 spans 14 residues. CDR1 SGDLS and CDR2 YYNGEE come from the germline V gene. The CDR3 sequence: CASSVAPTPEGYTF. CDR3 nucleotide sequence: TGTGCCAGCAGCGTAGCCCCGACTCCGGAGGGCTACACCTTC.

This clonotype was counted many times. V is TRBV4-2 and J is TRBJ1-2, with TRBD1 as a possible D gene (6 bases). From germline, CDR1 is LGHNA and CDR2 YNFKEQ. V was pared by 2 bases and J by 0 bases, with 10 bases between. The CDR3 has 15 amino acids. CDR3 sequence: CASSQRRGTNYGYTF. Here the CDR3 DNA reads TGTGCCAGCAGCCAACGAAGGGGGACTAACTATGGCTACACCTTC.

This clonotype came up many times. The gene calls are TRBV29-1 and TRBJ1-2; 7 bases agree with TRBD1. The CDR3 is 13 residues long. Germline loops: CDR1 SQVTM, CDR2 ANQGSEA. V lost 6 bases to trimming and J lost 4 bases; unmatched junction nucleotides: 8. The CDR3 DNA sequence: TGCAGCGTGGGGGAGGGGGCTGGCTATGGCTACACCTTC. It codes for CSVGEGAGYGYTF.

The chain couples TRBV19 to TRBJ1-4, with 11 nucleotides matching TRBD1. Gene TRBJ1-3 matches the end of the DNA better, so the J call may be wrong. CDR1 and CDR2 from the germline V gene are LNHDA and SQIVND (reference sequence). CDR3 length equals 19 residues. The CDR3 protein is CASSRYGTGTGGSGNTIYF. The CDR3, as DNA: TGTGCCAGTTCCCGCTATGGCACCGGGACAGGGGGCTCTGGAAACACCATATATTTT.

This clonotype occurred many times. The chain links TRBV18 to TRBJ2-7, with 7 positions matching TRBD1. The V segment lost 6 bases and the J segment 7 bases; nucleotides outside the gene matches: 6. CDR3 length: 12 residues. The V gene's germline CDR1 is KGHSH and CDR2 LQKENI. CDR3 protein: CASSGTEGEQYF. The CDR3 DNA follows: TGTGCCAGCTCTGGGACAGAAGGAGAGCAGTACTTC.

This chain links TRBV25-1 with TRBJ1-6; 9 nucleotides agree with TRBD1. V shed 6 bases, J shed 8 bases, and the junction held 14 bases outside the gene matches. There are 17 residues in the CDR3. Per germline, CDR1 MGHDK and CDR2 SYGVNS. CDR3 sequence: CASREPPGDRVDSPLHF. Here the CDR3 DNA reads TGTGCCAGCAGAGAGCCCCCAGGGGACAGGGTGGATTCACCCCTCCACTTT.

This clonotype was observed many times. The rearrangement uses TRBV6-1 and TRBJ2-1; D is possibly TRBD1 (5 bases). Germline V gene sequence: CDR1 MNHNS, CDR2 SASEGT. V was clipped by 4 bases and J by 5 bases, with 9 bases between them. The CDR3 is 13 amino acids. The CDR3 sequence: CASSGTGNNEQFF. DNA for the CDR3: TGTGCCAGCAGTGGCACAGGAAACAATGAGCAGTTCTTC.

This clonotype was counted once. A junction boundary mismatches the germline segment, possibly from a read error. The chain joins TRBV7-6 to TRBJ2-1; unclear D gene. The CDR3 spans 18 residues. Germline CDR1 and CDR2: SGHVS and FNYEAQ. DNA for the CDR3: TGTGCCAGCAGCCCGCCCCGAACGCGGTTAAAGGGCTACCATGAGCAGTTCTTC. Amino acid sequence: CASSPPRTRLKGYHEQFF.

This clonotype was picked up many times. The rearrangement links TRBV30 to TRBJ1-5; no firm D call. The CDR3 sequence is 12 residues long. Germline CDR1 GTSNPN, CDR2 SVGIG (reference sequence). Trimming cost V 5 bases and J 2 bases, with 7 bases left between them. The CDR3 sequence is CAWERGNQPQHF. The CDR3 DNA reads as TGTGCCTGGGAACGGGGCAATCAGCCCCAGCATTTT. The variable domain in full, with the rest retrieved from reference TRBV30 and TRBJ1-5, is SQTIHQWPATLVQPVGSPLSLECTVEGTSNPNLYWYRQAAGRGLQLLFYSVGIGQISSEVPQNLSASRPQDRQFILSSKKLLLSDSGFYLCAWERGNQPQHFGDGTRLSIL.

V usage is TRBV5-1 and J usage is TRBJ2-1, with 9 bases lining up with TRBD1. Losses at the gene ends were 3 bases for V and 6 bases for J; bases not matched to a gene: 4. The germline V gene encodes CDR1 SGHRS and CDR2 YFSETQ. The CDR3 consists of 14 residues. CDR3 bases: TGCGCCAGCAGCTCCGGGACAGGGTTCAATGAGCAGTTCTTC. It encodes CASSSGTGFNEQFF.

The V gene is TRBV24-1, the J gene TRBJ1-5, with D hard to call. Per germline, CDR1 KGHDR and CDR2 SFDVKD. The V gene lost 0 bases and the J gene lost 2 bases, with 22 bases spanning the gap. The CDR3 spans 20 residues. The CDR3: CATSDLLGFGLYICNQPQHF. The CDR3 nucleotides are TGTGCCACCAGTGATTTGCTTGGATTCGGGTTATATATTTGCAATCAGCCCCAGCATTTT.